These 30 T cell receptor beta chains were all obtained from the same sample, sequenced in a study of T cell changes during pregnancy in multiple sclerosis. The protocol was immunoSEQ multiplex PCR, while the TCRdb copy is restricted to in-frame clones and leaves out a portion. The table has roughly 52,000 clones, approximately 94% seen once. Source: CD8+ T cells from peripheral blood mononuclear cells, taken in the third trimester of pregnancy. Source of these receptors: a female donor with multiple sclerosis, enrolled in a pregnancy study.

The chain links TRBV4-1 to TRBJ2-7, with a weak D call TRBD1 (5 bases). V was cut by 4 bases and J by 5 bases, with 21 bases left in between. Germline CDR1 and CDR2: MGHRA and YSYEKL. This CDR3 spans 16 amino acids. CDR3 loop: CASSRNQGLTFDEQYF. In DNA form, the CDR3 reads TGCGCCAGCAGCCGGAACCAGGGCTTGACCTTCGACGAGCAGTACTTC.

The chain is built from TRBV21-1 and TRBJ2-7; TRBD1, the table's D call, lacks a check against the DNA. TRBV21-1 is classified as a pseudogene. This CDR3 is built from 15 residues. The CDR3 protein is CASNPMRDRVYEQYF. The CDR3 coding sequence is TGTGCCAGCAACCCAATGCGGGACAGGGTCTACGAGCAGTACTTC.

This clone was observed once. The chain combines TRBV29-1 with TRBJ2-1, with D unclear. The germline V and J ends were trimmed by 4 bases and 5 bases, with 9 bases remaining between them. Germline V gene lookup returns CDR1 SQVTM and CDR2 ANQGSEA. This CDR3 contains 12 residues. The CDR3 DNA sequence: TGCAGCGTTGTCCGCCGAGACAATGAGCAGTTCTTC. Amino acids: CSVVRRDNEQFF.

The rearrangement uses TRBV18 and TRBJ2-3, with TRBD2 as a possible D gene (6 bases). Germline V CDR1 and CDR2: KGHSH, LQKENI. The CDR3 is 16 residues long. V was trimmed by 0 bases and J by 4 bases, leaving 14 bases between them. The CDR3 sequence: CASSPPDGGDADTQYF. In nucleotides, the CDR3 is TGTGCCAGCTCACCACCGGACGGGGGTGATGCAGATACGCAGTATTTT.

The V and J genes are TRBV13 and TRBJ2-7, with D unclear. The CDR3 is made up of 11 amino acids. Germline-derived CDR1 and CDR2 are PRHDT and FYEKMQ (reference sequence). The V end was cut by 5 bases, the J end by 0 bases, with 2 bases between. CDR3 loop: CASSLSYEQYF. The DNA for the CDR3 is TGTGCCAGCAGCCTCTCCTACGAGCAGTACTTC.

This sequence joins TRBV27 and TRBJ2-2; 9 bases align to TRBD2. J gave up 7 bases and V 0 bases, and 6 bases lay outside the gene matches. The CDR3 totals 16 residues. Germline CDR1 and CDR2: MNHEY and SMNVEV (reference sequence). The CDR3 DNA sequence: TGTGCCAGCAGTTTATCGGCGGGAGGGCCGGTCGGGGAGCTGTTTTTT. Translation gives CASSLSAGGPVGELFF.

This chain connects TRBV13 to TRBJ2-3; the match to TRBD2 covers 9 bases. This CDR3 has 15 amino acids. CDR1 PRHDT and CDR2 FYEKMQ come from the germline V gene (reference sequence). With 5 bases clipped from V and 1 base from J, the junction kept 4 bases outside the gene matches. CDR3 region: CASSEGGRGTDTQYF. The CDR3, as DNA: TGTGCCAGCAGCGAGGGCGGGAGGGGCACAGATACGCAGTATTTT. Full variable domain (rest looked up from reference TRBV13 and TRBJ2-3): AAGVIQSPRHLIKEKRETATLKCYPIPRHDTVYWYQQGPGQDPQFLISFYEKMQSDKGSIPDRFSAQQFSDYHSELNMSSLELGDSALYFCASSEGGRGTDTQYFGPGTRLTVL.

The CDR3 nucleotides read TGTGCCAGCAGCCAGGGACTAGTAACCTACAATGAGCAGTTCTTC. Translation gives CASSQGLVTYNEQFF. The rearrangement uses TRBV5-5 and TRBJ2-1; 8 bases match TRBD2. CDR1 is SGHKS, CDR2 YYEKEE, per germline (reference sequence). The CDR3 is made up of 15 amino acids. Losses at the gene ends were 4 bases for V and 2 bases for J; bases not matched to a gene: 5.

The chain uses TRBV6-5 and TRBJ1-2, with unresolved D. Trimming stripped 0 bases from V and 0 bases from J, with 11 bases between. Germline V gene data show CDR1 as MNHEY and CDR2 as SVGAGI. There are 16 residues in the CDR3. The CDR3: CASSYSTGEANYGYTF. The CDR3 nucleotides are TGTGCCAGCAGTTACTCGACCGGGGAAGCTAACTATGGCTACACCTTC.

CDR3 amino acids: CASSQGLTGDTEAFF. DNA of the CDR3: TGTGCCAGCAGCCAAGGTCTGACAGGGGACACTGAAGCTTTCTTT. The chain couples TRBV14 to TRBJ1-1; 8 nucleotides line up with TRBD1. The CDR3 loop spans 15 amino acids. V gave up 1 base and J gave up 3 bases; unmatched junction bases: 4. Germline lookup yields CDR1 SGHDN and CDR2 FVKESK.

This clone was detected only once. This chain connects TRBV10-3 to TRBJ2-2; no firm D call. Germline CDR1 and CDR2: ENHRY and SYGVKD. The CDR3 is 11 amino acids. V lost 10 bases and J 1 base, leaving 4 bases between the germline ends. For the CDR3, the DNA is TGTGCCACCCTGAACACCGGGGAGCTGTTTTTT. Translation: CATLNTGELFF.

V is TRBV7-9 and J is TRBJ2-5; D gene ambiguous. Trimming took off 5 bases at V and 2 bases at J, with 12 bases between the two ends. The CDR3 loop spans 14 amino acids. The germline V gene encodes CDR1 SEHNR and CDR2 FQNEAQ (reference sequence). CDR3 sequence (DNA): TGTGCCAGCAGCCAGACTTACGGACAAGAGACCCAGTACTTC. It translates to CASSQTYGQETQYF.

This clone appeared a single time. This rearrangement joins TRBV4-1 to TRBJ2-7; 8 bases agree with TRBD2. Looked up from germline, CDR1 is MGHRA and CDR2 is YSYEKL. With V trimmed by 1 base and J by 6 bases, 8 bases remained unmatched. The CDR3 contains 15 residues. In DNA, the CDR3 is TGCGCCAGCAGCCAAGCCCCGGGAGGGGGAGGCGAGCAGTACTTC. It yields the protein CASSQAPGGGGEQYF.

V is TRBV28 and J is TRBJ2-5; TRBD2 matches 7 bases. V dropped 3 bases and J dropped 5; count of bases not matched to a gene: 3. The CDR3 is made up of 13 amino acids. The germline V gene has CDR1 MDHEN and CDR2 SYDVKM. The CDR3 nucleotides read TGTGCCAGCAGTTTTGGCGGGAGTGAGACCCAGTACTTC. Its protein product is CASSFGGSETQYF.

The chain has TRBV23-1 and TRBJ1-1; D gene uncertain. TRBV23-1 has ORF status, its function being uncertain. Trimming took off 8 bases at V and 2 bases at J, with 9 bases between the two ends. The CDR3 has 12 amino acids. The CDR3 reads CASVGLNTEAFF. Written as DNA, the CDR3 is TGCGCCAGCGTGGGCCTCAACACTGAAGCTTTCTTT.

This chain uses TRBV28 with TRBJ2-5; 9 bases fit TRBD2. The V gene end was trimmed by 3 bases and the J gene end by 0 bases; junction bases not matched to a gene: 5. Germline V lookup: CDR1 MDHEN, CDR2 SYDVKM. The CDR3 has 16 residues. CDR3 residues: CASSFGTSLDQETQYF. For the CDR3, the DNA is TGTGCCAGCAGTTTCGGGACTAGCCTAGACCAAGAGACCCAGTACTTC.

CDR3 residues: CASSFGGTSTDTQYF. The CDR3, as DNA: TGTGCCAGCAGCTTCGGGGGGACCTCCACAGATACGCAGTATTTT. The chain joins TRBV11-2 to TRBJ2-3, with 7 bases matching TRBD2. CDR1 and CDR2 (germline): SGHAT, FQNNGV. V was clipped by 3 bases and J by 2 bases; unmatched bases: 5. The CDR3 runs 15 residues. The full variable domain, in which reference TRBV11-2 and TRBJ2-3 provide the parts outside the CDR3, is EAGVAQSPRYKIIEKRQSVAFWCNPISGHATLYWYQQILGQGPKLLIQFQNNGVVDDSQLPKDRFSAERLKGVDSTLKIQPAKLEDSAVYLCASSFGGTSTDTQYFGPGTRLTVL.

The J gene is TRBJ1-5, the V gene TRBV6-1; D uncertain. The CDR3 spans 16 residues. The ends were cut back, 1 base at V and 1 base at J, with 11 bases in the middle. The germline CDR1 and CDR2 sequences are MNHNS and SASEGT. The CDR3 DNA reads TGTGCCAGCAGTGAAGACAGAAGTTACAGCAATCAGCCCCAGCATTTT. It codes for CASSEDRSYSNQPQHF.

This sequence joins TRBV4-1 and TRBJ2-7; 9 nucleotides match TRBD2. Per germline, CDR1 MGHRA and CDR2 YSYEKL. V shed 6 bases and J 3 bases; nucleotides not matched to a gene: 9. CDR3 length equals 15 residues. For the CDR3, the DNA is TGCGCCAGCAGTATCCAAGCGGGAGGTTTCTACGAGCAGTACTTC. It translates to CASSIQAGGFYEQYF.

The V call is TRBV29-1, the J call TRBJ1-1; D gene uncertain. Trimming took off 7 bases at V and 1 base at J, with 22 bases between the two ends. Per the germline V gene, CDR1 is SQVTM and CDR2 is ANQGSEA. The CDR3 contains 16 residues. In DNA form, the CDR3 reads TGCAGCGCCAGGAGGGTCAGCCTTCAAGGGAACACTGAAGCTTTCTTT. Encoded protein: CSARRVSLQGNTEAFF.

This clone was recorded once. The chain combines TRBV2 with TRBJ2-7, with 8 bases lining up with TRBD1. The CDR3 sequence is 15 residues long. V shed 6 bases, J shed 4 bases, and the junction held 11 bases outside the gene matches. In germline, CDR1 is SNHLY, CDR2 FYNNEI. This chain's CDR3 is CASRDTGGYAYEQYF. CDR3 DNA: TGTGCCAGCAGGGATACAGGGGGGTACGCATACGAGCAGTACTTC.

This clone came up once. This sequence joins TRBV11-2 and TRBJ2-5; 7 bases are shared with TRBD1. The length of the CDR3 is 16 residues. Trimming cost V 2 bases and J 4 bases; bases outside gene matches: 10. Per germline, CDR1 SGHAT and CDR2 FQNNGV. The CDR3 DNA follows: TGTGCCAGCAGCTTAACGGTGGGCGACAGGGCAGAGACCCAGTACTTC. It codes for CASSLTVGDRAETQYF.

This chain connects TRBV4-1 to TRBJ1-1; 7 positions agree with TRBD1. CDR1 MGHRA and CDR2 YSYEKL come from the germline V gene. The CDR3 totals 16 residues. J gave up 1 base and V 2 bases, and 7 bases lay outside the gene matches. DNA for the CDR3: TGCGCCAGCAGCCAATTCCAGACAGGGCCGAACACTGAAGCTTTCTTT. Its translation: CASSQFQTGPNTEAFF.

V gene TRBV9 combines with J gene TRBJ2-6; no clear D. Per the germline V gene, CDR1 is SGDLS and CDR2 is YYNGEE. The CDR3 sequence is 16 residues long. Between the trimmed V and J ends, which lost 1 base and 0 bases, there was a span of 8 bases. CDR3 loop: CASSVSQNSGANVLTF. The CDR3 bases are TGTGCCAGCAGCGTATCTCAGAACTCTGGGGCCAACGTCCTGACTTTC.

This clone came up once. A read error may account for a junction end that differs from germline. The chain joins TRBV7-9 to TRBJ2-1, with TRBD2 matching over 12 bases. The germline CDR1 and CDR2 sequences are SEHNR and FQNEAQ (reference sequence). CDR3 length equals 15 residues. The CDR3 loop is CASSLAGGTYNEQFF. CDR3 bases: TGTGCCAGCAGCCTAGCGGGAGGGACCTACAATGAGCAGTTCTTC.

The V and J genes are TRBV7-9 and TRBJ1-1; 8 bases line up with TRBD1. Germline CDR1 reads SEHNR; CDR2 reads FQNEAQ (reference sequence). CDR3 length: 14 residues. Unmatched junction bases numbered 4, after V lost 3 bases and J lost 4 bases. The CDR3 bases are TGTGCCAGCAGCTTCGCAGGGACAGGCACTGAAGCTTTCTTT. Its translation is CASSFAGTGTEAFF. The complete variable domain, with remaining parts taken from reference TRBV7-9 and TRBJ1-1, reads DTGVSQNPRHKITKRGQNVTFRCDPISEHNRLYWYRQTLGQGPEFLTYFQNEAQLEKSRLLSDRFSAERPKGSFSTLEIQRTEQGDSAMYLCASSFAGTGTEAFFGQGTRLTVV.

The rearrangement links TRBV11-3 to TRBJ2-1, with 7 bases identical to TRBD2. From germline, CDR1 is SGHNT and CDR2 YENEEA. This CDR3 region has 17 residues. Trimming cost V 0 bases and J 11 bases; bases outside gene matches: 16. CDR3 residues: CASSLDREASGLQKQFF. The CDR3 nucleotides read TGTGCCAGCAGCTTAGATCGGGAGGCTAGCGGCCTACAAAAGCAGTTCTTC.

This clone came up once. The chain carries TRBV19 and TRBJ1-1; tentative D call: TRBD1 (5 bases). Trimming cost V 5 bases and J 6 bases, with 22 bases left between them. The germline CDR1 and CDR2 sequences are LNHDA and SQIVND (reference sequence). The CDR3 length is 16 residues. CDR3 DNA sequence: TGTGCCAGTAGTCCCATAGCTGGGGCAGCCTGGCCTGAAGCTTTCTTT. Protein sequence: CASSPIAGAAWPEAFF.

V is TRBV7-2 and J is TRBJ2-1, with 13 positions matching TRBD2. CDR1 and CDR2 (germline): SGHTA, FQGNSA. V lost 5 bases to trimming and J lost 4 bases; unmatched junction nucleotides: 5. The CDR3 is 16 residues long. The CDR3 nucleotides read TGTGCCAGCAGCCCCGGGACTAGCGGGATATACAATGAGCAGTTCTTC. This translates into CASSPGTSGIYNEQFF.

The chain links TRBV6-5 to TRBJ1-3; perhaps TRBD1 as D (5 bases). The CDR3 covers 15 residues. The germline V and J ends were trimmed by 6 bases and 0 bases, with 12 bases remaining between them. Germline values: CDR1 MNHEY, CDR2 SVGAGI. The CDR3 bases are TGTGCCAGCAGCCAGCGGGGCTACTCTGGAAACACCATATATTTT. As protein: CASSQRGYSGNTIYF.